This TCR beta chain was sequenced for a study of a mutant IDH1 vaccine in newly diagnosed glioma. Sequencing was performed with immunoSEQ multiplex PCR; in TCRdb, only in-frame clones are kept and a portion is missing. This table holds tens of thousands of clones, roughly 86% found once. For this clone: Antigen specificity is unknown.

This CDR3 has 15 residues. The V gene lost 4 bases and the J gene lost 0 bases, with 13 bases spanning the gap. Germline loops: CDR1 SGDLS, CDR2 YYNGEE. Time point specified: week 35, safety follow-up. What each vaccine dose contained was 300 ug of mutant IDH1 20-mer peptide, accompanied by topical imiquimod. The chain uses TRBV9 and TRBJ1-1, with D possibly matching TRBD1 (5 bases). Here the sequenced sample was PBMCs, taken from a glioma patient whose treatment included an IDH1 peptide vaccine. This clonotype was sampled from a man under 40 with glioma. CDR3 DNA: TGTGCCAGCAGCCCCTCCAGGGACCTGAACACTGAAGCTTTCTTT. It specifies CASSPSRDLNTEAFF.